These 9 T cell receptor beta chains originate from one sample sequenced in a study of T cell clonotyping in hematopoietic cell transplantation. Produced via immunoSEQ multiplex PCR; TCRdb's table is partial and in-frame only. The data contain about 7,200 clones, approximately 89% of them singletons. Sample: PBMCs, taken 100 days after allogeneic stem cell transplant. The receptors were gathered from a young adult male patient who had an allogeneic stem cell transplant from a related donor, so the T cells may come from the graft donor. Some clones in this sample may be carry-over from other donors' samples.

The CDR3 DNA is TGCGCCAGCAGCCAAGATATATCTGACGGGGGGAATCTTGTCTATGGCTACACCTTC. Translation: CASSQDISDGGNLVYGYTF. This chain connects TRBV4-3 to TRBJ1-2; weak D call: TRBD1 (5 bases). Germline-derived CDR1 and CDR2 are LGHNA and YSLEER. The germline V and J ends were trimmed by 0 bases and 4 bases, with 24 bases remaining between them. The length of the CDR3 is 19 residues.

The chain uses TRBV11-2 and TRBJ2-1; D call uncertain. Germline CDR1 reads SGHAT; CDR2 reads FQNNGV. Trimming pared 3 bases from V and 2 bases from J, leaving 11 bases between. CDR3 length: 15 amino acids. The CDR3 region has the DNA TGTGCCAGCAGCTTGATAATGGTTGCCTACAATGAGCAGTTCTTC. This translates into CASSLIMVAYNEQFF.

The rearrangement joins TRBV6-5 to TRBJ1-5; 9 positions agree with TRBD1. CDR3 length equals 14 residues. V shed 6 bases and J 3 bases; nucleotides not matched to a gene: 3. Germline-derived CDR1 and CDR2 are MNHEY and SVGAGI. CDR3 residues: CASRDRGLNQPQHF. CDR3 sequence (DNA): TGTGCCAGCAGGGACAGGGGCCTCAATCAGCCCCAGCATTTT.

CDR3 sequence (DNA): TGTGCCAGCAGCAGGGGACAGGGGGACTATGGCTACACCTTC. Protein: CASSRGQGDYGYTF. The gene calls are TRBV6-1 and TRBJ1-2; TRBD1 matches at 11 bases. Germline CDR1 and CDR2: MNHNS and SASEGT. The trim removed 6 bases at V and 3 bases at J, leaving 3 bases unmatched. CDR3 length: 14 amino acids.

V is TRBV11-1 and J is TRBJ2-7; 7 bases fit TRBD2. The CDR3 extends over 18 amino acids. Germline CDR1 is SGHAT and CDR2 is FQDESV (reference sequence). V trimming: 5 bases; J trimming: 0 bases; junction bases outside the gene matches: 16. CDR3: CASSPRTMGPGGSYEQYV. CDR3 nucleotide sequence: TGTGCCAGCAGCCCCCGCACAATGGGACCGGGGGGCTCCTACGAGCAGTACGTC.

This sequence joins TRBV12-5 and TRBJ2-3, with 10 bases identical to TRBD1. The germline gives CDR1 LGHNT, CDR2 FRNRAP. Trimming took 6 bases from V and 10 from J; bases not matched to a gene: 13. The CDR3 is 15 residues long. The CDR3 coding sequence is TGTGCTAGTGGCTACCGGACAGGGGGAATACGGGCGCAGTATTTT. It codes for CASGYRTGGIRAQYF.

The CDR3: CASSLTPWGGVTDTQYF. The CDR3 nucleotides are TGTGCCAGCAGTTTAACCCCCTGGGGCGGAGTCACAGATACGCAGTATTTT. The rearrangement links TRBV27 to TRBJ2-3; the D gene is possibly TRBD1 (5 bases). Germline V gene sequence: CDR1 MNHEY, CDR2 SMNVEV (reference sequence). V was cut by 2 bases and J by 2 bases, with 17 bases left in between. The CDR3 spans 17 residues.

The sample holds one count of this clone. The chain links TRBV7-8 to TRBJ1-4; D is possibly TRBD1 (6 bases). The CDR3 totals 13 residues. V lost 3 bases, J lost 12 bases, and 14 bases lay in between. The V gene's germline CDR1 is SGHVS and CDR2 FQNEAQ. The CDR3 sequence: CASSFGTRLELFF. CDR3 nucleotide sequence: TGTGCCAGCAGCTTCGGGACAAGGCTAGAACTGTTTTTT. The whole variable domain, filled in from reference TRBV7-8 and TRBJ1-4, reads GAGVSQSPRYKVAKRGQDVALRCDPISGHVSLFWYQQALGQGPEFLTYFQNEAQLDKSGLPSDRFFAERPEGSVSTLKIQRTQQEDSAVYLCASSFGTRLELFFGSGTQLSVL.

This chain uses TRBV5-4 with TRBJ2-1, with 8 bases matching TRBD2. V shed 2 bases, J shed 6 bases, and the junction held 10 bases outside the gene matches. Germline lookup yields CDR1 SGHNT and CDR2 YYREEE (reference sequence). This CDR3 region has 16 residues. The CDR3 is CASSFPGTRGTNEQFF. CDR3 bases: TGTGCCAGCAGCTTCCCCGGGACTAGAGGTACCAATGAGCAGTTCTTC.